This T cell receptor beta chain was observed in a study of blood T cell repertoires in COVID-19 (TCRdb year 2020). At the level of the whole study: Collaborator samples came from the United States, Italy and Spain and covered acute and convalescent phases of COVID-19. The samples were drawn from two sources: the first 160 participants of the ongoing ImmuneRACE study, and approximately 1,300 subjects contributed by 6 global collaborators. The prospective study material was composed of cDNA or gDNA derived from T cells, B-cell-depleted T cells, or PBMCs. The repertoires were made available in a free public database intended to serve as a resource for research on the immune response to SARS-CoV-2. Subjects who had been exposed to COVID-19, were actively infected with it, or had recovered from it provided the deeply sampled blood TCRbeta repertoires that made up the dataset. Sample metadata almost always included a de-identified subject ID, COVID-19 status, age in years and sex. HLA class I and class II types, where available, came from metadata supplied by the sample provider rather than from assay-based typing. Broader findings and caveats from the paper: The quantity of clinical and demographic metadata differed by source and by participant and was supplied without curation.

Measured from the cysteine to the phenylalanine, the CDR3 is 13 residues long. The kept DNA is CDR3 alone, 39 bases in frame from the first base. A distance of 8 bases separates the germline ends of V and J, which lose 1 base and 6 bases respectively. In the germline V gene, CDR1 corresponds to SGHTA and CDR2 to FQGNSA. The collaborating institutions used their own protocols to collect whole blood in K2EDTA tubes. For TCRbeta analysis, collaborator samples were shipped as frozen whole blood, as isolated PBMCs, or as DNA extracted from either sample type. A note on this clone: Its antigen is still unknown. No quality values exist for individual bases; no much larger clone is one base distant.

TCRbeta CDR3 regions were amplified from genomic DNA using the immunoSEQ Assay, a bias-controlled multiplex PCR. As for the original processing: The number of nucleated cells in each sample was estimated from the amplification of reference gene primers within the assay. To quantify the absolute abundance of each unique TCRbeta CDR3 rearrangement, sequence reads were collapsed and filtered. For each sample, productive Simpson clonality was calculated as the square root of Simpson's diversity index over productive rearrangements. TCRdb holds this immuneACCESS table with in-frame rearrangements only. Some clones are missing; in checked studies, unresolved V genes explain under half, and the rest has no known cause. That table is the source of V, J and clone size, and D and trimming were worked out from the DNA. Within this sample are roughly 20,000 clones, with roughly 93% of them counted one time only. The ten largest clones add up to about 4% of the sample.

The sequence is built from TRBV7-2 and TRBJ2-3; the D gene cannot be resolved reliably. Sequencing was performed on peripheral blood. This sequence was found in a woman aged 50 to 60 with active COVID-19. The CDR3: CASSLGLVDTQYF. The DNA reads as follows: TGTGCCAGCAGCTTAGGACTCGTCGATACGCAGTATTTT.